This entry lists 12 T cell receptor beta chains sequenced from one sample in a study of OX40 agonist ivuxolimab in advanced cancers. Library preparation employed the immunoSEQ multiplex PCR assay. TCRdb stores this immuneACCESS table with in-frame sequences only. Part of the clones is absent; in the studies checked, under half of the shortfall reflects unresolved V genes, and no reason is known for the rest. This sample gives over 65,000 clones in total; about 86% of them show up just once. Approximately 7.7% of the sample belongs to the ten largest clones. The source material was CD4+ or CD8+ T cells sorted from blood, sampled in a trial of the OX40 agonist ivuxolimab. Source of these receptors: an adult with an advanced solid tumor such as melanoma, head and neck, liver or kidney cancer.

The chain links TRBV11-2 to TRBJ1-1, with D tentatively TRBD1 (5 bases). CDR1 and CDR2 (germline): SGHAT, FQNNGV. This CDR3 contains 14 residues. V was shortened by 5 bases and J by 4 bases, with 14 bases between the two germline ends. The CDR3 DNA reads as TGTGCCAGCAGCAGTACCCGGGGGGGCACTGAAGCTTTCTTT. Translation: CASSSTRGGTEAFF. The variable domain in full, completed from reference TRBV11-2 and TRBJ1-1, reads EAGVAQSPRYKIIEKRQSVAFWCNPISGHATLYWYQQILGQGPKLLIQFQNNGVVDDSQLPKDRFSAERLKGVDSTLKIQPAKLEDSAVYLCASSSTRGGTEAFFGQGTRLTVV.

Here the CDR3 reads CASSEAVYEQYF. The CDR3 DNA reads as TGTGCCAGCAGTGAAGCAGTGTACGAGCAGTACTTC. This rearrangement joins TRBV25-1 to TRBJ2-7, with D uncertain. V lost 2 bases and J lost 4, with 6 bases in between. CDR3 size: 12 residues. Germline V gene lookup returns CDR1 MGHDK and CDR2 SYGVNS.

Here the CDR3 reads CASSQGLAGGSTQYF. The CDR3 DNA sequence: TGCGCCAGCAGCCAAGGACTAGCGGGGGGGAGTACGCAGTATTTT. This rearrangement joins TRBV4-3 to TRBJ2-3; TRBD2 aligns across 14 bases. The CDR3 has 15 amino acids. V was pared by 1 base and J by 8 bases, with 2 bases of the junction left unmatched. The germline V gene has CDR1 LGHNA and CDR2 YSLEER.

Comment on this clone: Mismatch with germline at one junction end may stem from a read error. The CDR3 loop is CASSLAGGRNQPQHF. The CDR3 bases are TGTGCCAGCAGCCTAGCAGGGGGGCGCAATCAGCCCCAGCATTTT. The V gene is TRBV7-2, the J gene TRBJ1-5; 7 nucleotides agree with TRBD1. Germline V CDR1 and CDR2: SGHTA, FQGNSA. The CDR3 runs to 15 residues.

The chain recombines TRBV11-2 with TRBJ1-5; perhaps TRBD1 as D (6 bases). The CDR3 has 16 amino acids. Trimming shortened V by 5 bases and J by 1 base, and 15 bases separated the two germline ends. Germline CDR1 is SGHAT and CDR2 is FQNNGV. CDR3 sequence: CASSHGTGQSNQPQHF. CDR3 nucleotides: TGTGCCAGCAGCCATGGAACAGGGCAGAGCAATCAGCCCCAGCATTTT.

The chain couples TRBV19 to TRBJ2-3; TRBD1 aligns across 7 bases. Germline V CDR1 and CDR2: LNHDA, SQIVND (reference sequence). V trimming: 6 bases; J trimming: 5 bases; junction bases outside the gene matches: 8. This CDR3 has 14 residues. The CDR3 DNA reads as TGTGCCAGTAGCACGACAGGGATTAAAGATACGCAGTATTTT. Protein: CASSTTGIKDTQYF.

The chain combines TRBV27 with TRBJ1-1; D remains unclear. This CDR3 is built from 15 residues. Trimming cost V 2 bases and J 1 base, with 11 bases left between them. Germline CDR1 MNHEY, CDR2 SMNVEV (reference sequence). The CDR3 is CASSLRPTANTEAFF. In nucleotides, the CDR3 is TGTGCCAGCAGTTTACGGCCCACTGCGAACACTGAAGCTTTCTTT.

The chain employs TRBV5-5 and TRBJ2-7; D is unresolved. The germline V gene has CDR1 SGHKS and CDR2 YYEKEE (reference sequence). This CDR3 has 14 amino acids. With 0 bases removed from V and 2 bases from J, the gap between germline ends came to 9 bases. Here the CDR3 reads CASSLGAPTYEQYF. CDR3 in DNA: TGTGCCAGCAGCTTGGGAGCGCCTACCTACGAGCAGTACTTC.

The chain carries TRBV18 and TRBJ1-2; a possible D gene is TRBD1 (5 bases). The V gene lost 4 bases and the J gene lost 7 bases, with 19 bases spanning the gap. The CDR3 is 15 amino acids. Germline values: CDR1 KGHSH, CDR2 LQKENI. CDR3 nucleotides: TGTGCCAGCTCACACTCCGGAGCAGGGTTGGGTGGCTACACCTTC. Residues: CASSHSGAGLGGYTF.

The chain uses TRBV5-4 and TRBJ2-1; TRBD1 matches at 8 bases. This CDR3 is 16 amino acids long. V lost 0 bases and J lost 4; bases outside the gene matches: 6. Germline V lookup: CDR1 SGHNT, CDR2 YYREEE (reference sequence). The CDR3 DNA reads TGTGCCAGCAGCTTGGATTCGGACAGGGCATACAATGAGCAGTTCTTC. This translates into CASSLDSDRAYNEQFF. The variable domain in full, with the rest retrieved from reference TRBV5-4 and TRBJ2-1, is ETGVTQSPTHLIKTRGQQVTLRCSSQSGHNTVSWYQQALGQGPQFIFQYYREEENGRGNFPPRFSGLQFPNYSSELNVNALELDDSALYLCASSLDSDRAYNEQFFGPGTRLTVL.

V usage is TRBV19 and J usage is TRBJ1-4; D gene uncertain. In germline, CDR1 is LNHDA, CDR2 SQIVND (reference sequence). V lost 2 bases and J 4 bases, leaving 5 bases between the germline ends. The CDR3 has 13 amino acids. The CDR3 protein is CASSIWRNEKLFF. CDR3 DNA sequence: TGTGCCAGTAGTATATGGCGTAATGAAAAACTGTTTTTT.

The chain is built from TRBV7-2 and TRBJ2-7; 12 nucleotides agree with TRBD1. Losses at the gene ends were 5 bases for V and 12 bases for J; bases not matched to a gene: 8. This CDR3 contains 13 residues. The germline gives CDR1 SGHTA, CDR2 FQGNSA. The CDR3 sequence is CASSKGQGASWYF. As DNA, the CDR3 is TGTGCCAGCAGCAAGGGACAGGGGGCTTCATGGTACTTC.